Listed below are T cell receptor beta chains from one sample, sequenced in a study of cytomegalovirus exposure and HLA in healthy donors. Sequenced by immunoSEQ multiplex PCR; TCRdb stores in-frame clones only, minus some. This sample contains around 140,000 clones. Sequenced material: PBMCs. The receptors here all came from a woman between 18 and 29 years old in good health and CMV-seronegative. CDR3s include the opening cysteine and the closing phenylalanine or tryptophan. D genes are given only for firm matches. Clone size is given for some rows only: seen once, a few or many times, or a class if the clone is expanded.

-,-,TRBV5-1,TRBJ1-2,TGCGCCAGCAGCGGCGGGGGCCCGAGTGGCTACACCTTC,CASSGGGPSGYTF
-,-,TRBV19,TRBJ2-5,TGTGCCAGTAGTAGCCGAACAGGGTCCGAGACCCAGTACTTC,CASSSRTGSETQYF
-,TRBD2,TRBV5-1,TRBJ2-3,TGCGCCAGCAGCTTGTGGCTAGCGGGGGACTATAGCACAGATACGCAGTATTTT,CASSLWLAGDYSTDTQYF
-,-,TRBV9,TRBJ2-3,TGTGCCAGCAGCCCGGAGGTAGTTAGCACAGATACGCAGTATTTT,CASSPEVVSTDTQYF
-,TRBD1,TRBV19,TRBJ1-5,TGTGCCAGTAGTACCACAGGGGCCTATAGCAATCAGCCCCAGCATTTT,CASSTTGAYSNQPQHF
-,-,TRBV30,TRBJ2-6,TGTGCCTGGGATATAGTCTCTGGGGCCAACGTCCTGACTTTC,CAWDIVSGANVLTF
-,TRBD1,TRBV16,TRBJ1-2,TGTGCCAGCAGCCAAAGTGGGACAGGGACGAACTATGGCTACACCTTC,CASSQSGTGTNYGYTF
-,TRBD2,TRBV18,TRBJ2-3,TGTGCCAGCTCACCCCCCCGGGGACTACACACAGATACGCAGTATTTT,CASSPPRGLHTDTQYF
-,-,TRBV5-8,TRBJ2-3,TGTGCCAGCAGCTTGGACAGGTCCTACACAGATACGCAGTATTTT,CASSLDRSYTDTQYF
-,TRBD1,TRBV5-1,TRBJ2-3,TGCGCCAGCAGCTCCTTACAGGGGAGCACAGATACGCAGTATTTT,CASSSLQGSTDTQYF
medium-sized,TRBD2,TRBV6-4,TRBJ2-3,TGTGCCAGCAGTGACTCTAGCGGGAGCCCCACAGATACGCAGTATTTT,CASSDSSGSPTDTQYF
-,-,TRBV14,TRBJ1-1,TGTGCCAGCAGCCAAGCGCGGAAGCTGAACACTGAAGCTTTCTTT,CASSQARKLNTEAFF
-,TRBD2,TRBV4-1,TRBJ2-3,TGCGCCAGCAGCCAAGTGTATAAGCGGGAGGGCACAGATACGCAGTATTTT,CASSQVYKREGTDTQYF
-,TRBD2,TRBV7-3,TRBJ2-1,TGTGCCAGCAGCCCTAGCGGGAGGGCCGGCTACAATGAGCAGTTCTTC,CASSPSGRAGYNEQFF
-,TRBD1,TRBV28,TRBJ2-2,TGTGCCAGCACCTCACTCCAGGGGGACACCGGGGAGCTGTTTTTT,CASTSLQGDTGELFF
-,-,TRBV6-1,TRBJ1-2,TGTGCCAGCAGTGTAACAGATAACTATGGCTACACCTTC,CASSVTDNYGYTF
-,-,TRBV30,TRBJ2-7,TGTGCCTGGAGTGTCGCAGGTTACGAGCAGTACTTC,CAWSVAGYEQYF
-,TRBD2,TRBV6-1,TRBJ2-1,TGTGCCAGCAGCCGGGGTGGGCTAGCGGGGGTCGAGCAGTTCTTC,CASSRGGLAGVEQFF
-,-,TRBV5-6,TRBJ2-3,TGTGCCAGCAGCCCTGATAGGGGGTCGCAGTATTTT,CASSPDRGSQYF
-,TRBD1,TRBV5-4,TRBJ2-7,TGTGCCAGCAGTCCGGGACAGGGATCATCCTACGAGCAGTACTTC,CASSPGQGSSYEQYF
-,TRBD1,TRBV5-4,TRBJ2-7,TGTGCCAGCCGCCCACAGGGGAATAGGGACGAGCAGTACTTC,CASRPQGNRDEQYF
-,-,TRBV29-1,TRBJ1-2,TGCAGCGTTGAAGTACAGACAATTAACTATGGCTACACCTTC,CSVEVQTINYGYTF
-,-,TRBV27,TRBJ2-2,TGTGCCAGCAGTTTACTAACTTATGGCACCGGGGAGCTGTTTTTT,CASSLLTYGTGELFF
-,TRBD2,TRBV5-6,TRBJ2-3,TGTGCCAGCAGCTTGGGCCGGGCTAGCGGGAGACTAGATACGCAGTATTTT,CASSLGRASGRLDTQYF
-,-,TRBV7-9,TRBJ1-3,TGTGCCAGCAGCTTATTCGGGGTCTCTGGAAACACCATATATTTT,CASSLFGVSGNTIYF
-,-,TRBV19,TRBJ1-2,TGTGCCGGTAGTATAGATCAGGTTCCAACCTATGGCTACACCTTC,CAGSIDQVPTYGYTF
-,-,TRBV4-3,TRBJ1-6,TGCGCCAGCAGACAACTAGGGGATCAGTCACCCCTCCACTTT,CASRQLGDQSPLHF
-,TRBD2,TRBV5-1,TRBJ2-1,TGCGCCAGCAGCAGCGCGGGGGGAAAGGGTGAGCAGTTCTTC,CASSSAGGKGEQFF
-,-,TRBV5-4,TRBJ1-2,TGTGCCAGCAGCTTGGTTGAGGGCCGTGGCTACACCTTC,CASSLVEGRGYTF
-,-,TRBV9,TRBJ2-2,TGTGCCAGCAGCATCAGTGGCTCTAGCGATACCACCGGGGAGCTGTTTTTT,CASSISGSSDTTGELFF
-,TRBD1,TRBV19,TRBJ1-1,TGTGCCAGTAGTAAGGGACAGGTTTACACTGAAGCTTTCTTT,CASSKGQVYTEAFF
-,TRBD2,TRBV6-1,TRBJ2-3,TGTGCCAGCAGTGAAGCGGGAGGGCGGGTAGATACGCAGTATTTT,CASSEAGGRVDTQYF
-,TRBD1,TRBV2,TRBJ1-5,TGTGCCAGCAGTTCCGACAGGGGTGGCAATCAGCTCCAGCATTTT,CASSSDRGGNQLQHF
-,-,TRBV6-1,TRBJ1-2,TGTGCCAGCAGTGAAACAGTTTCCTATGGCTACACCTTC,CASSETVSYGYTF
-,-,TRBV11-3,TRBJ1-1,TGTGCCAGCAGCTTCCAGGGAGGCACTGAAGCTTTCTTT,CASSFQGGTEAFF
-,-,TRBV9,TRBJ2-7,TGTGCCAGCAGCGTTAGCGGAGCGACCTACGAGCAGTACTTC,CASSVSGATYEQYF
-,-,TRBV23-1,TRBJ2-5,TGCGCCAGCAGTCGACAACCTCATCCCGGGAATAGGGAGACCCAGTACTTC,CASSRQPHPGNRETQYF
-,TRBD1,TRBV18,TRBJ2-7,TGTGCCAGCTCACCGGTGACAGGGGGCAGCTACGAGCAGTACTTC,CASSPVTGGSYEQYF
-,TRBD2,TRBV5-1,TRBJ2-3,TGCGCCAGCAGCTTGCGTTCTAGCGGGGGTAGCACAGATACGCAGTATTTT,CASSLRSSGGSTDTQYF
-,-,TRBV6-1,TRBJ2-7,TGTGCCAGCACTAGACAGGCATTGGCTTCCTACGAGCAGTACTTC,CASTRQALASYEQYF
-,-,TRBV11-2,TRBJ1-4,TGTGCCAGCAGCTTTACAGGTTCTACTAATGAAAAACTGTTTTTT,CASSFTGSTNEKLFF
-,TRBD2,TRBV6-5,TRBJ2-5,TGTGCCAGCAGAATCCCGGGAGGAGAGACCCAGTACTTC,CASRIPGGETQYF
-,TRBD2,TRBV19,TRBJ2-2,TGTGCCAGTACAGGAGTAGCGGGGCCCACCGGGGAGCTGTTTTTT,CASTGVAGPTGELFF
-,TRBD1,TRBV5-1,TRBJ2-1,TGCGCCAGCAGCTTGACCGGGACAGGGGGCGATGAGCAGTTCTTC,CASSLTGTGGDEQFF